These 15 T cell receptor beta chains share one sample of origin, sequenced in a study of vaccination and CD4 T cells after COVID-19. TCRdb itself ran the PCR reads through MiXCR, one entry per CDR3 protein. In the table there are about 21,000 distinct CDR3 sequences, under 75% of which are singletons. Material: CD4+ T cells from blood, obtained before SARS-CoV-2 vaccination. The receptors were gathered from a human donor who had recovered from COVID-19.

The chain carries TRBV30 and TRBJ2-2, with 8 bases fitting TRBD2. CDR3 length: 16 amino acids. V trimming: 5 bases; J trimming: 3 bases; junction bases outside the gene matches: 11. Germline CDR1 and CDR2: GTSNPN and SVGIG (reference sequence). CDR3 protein: CAWAGLAGRDTGELFF. In nucleotides, the CDR3 is TGTGCCTGGGCAGGCCTAGCGGGTCGGGACACCGGGGAGCTGTTTTTT.

This chain uses TRBV2 with TRBJ2-7; no firm D call. Germline-derived CDR1 and CDR2 are SNHLY and FYNNEI. V was shortened by 2 bases and J by 6 bases, with 8 bases between the two germline ends. The CDR3 is 12 residues long. The CDR3 DNA reads TGTGCCAGCAGTGAAAGTAACCCCGAGCAGTACTTC. It codes for CASSESNPEQYF.

The chain couples TRBV21-1 to TRBJ1-5. TRBV21-1 is deemed a pseudogene. The CDR3 length is 16 residues. The CDR3 nucleotides read TGTGCCAGCAGCAAAGCTCAAAGGTCGAGCAATCAGCCCCAGCATTTT. Protein sequence: CASSKAQRSSNQPQHF.

The chain couples TRBV9 to TRBJ2-5; 7 bases are a match to TRBD2. The CDR3 totals 15 residues. V trimming: 3 bases; J trimming: 2 bases; junction bases outside the gene matches: 7. The germline V gene has CDR1 SGDLS and CDR2 YYNGEE. The CDR3 sequence: CASSGAGTQQETQYF. CDR3 DNA sequence: TGTGCCAGCAGCGGAGCGGGAACACAACAAGAGACCCAGTACTTC.

This clonotype has just a few counts. The chain carries TRBV10-3 and TRBJ1-2; TRBD1 is a possible D gene (5 bases). Germline V lookup: CDR1 ENHRY, CDR2 SYGVKD. The CDR3 runs 13 residues. Trimming stripped 9 bases from V and 3 bases from J, with 14 bases between. DNA for the CDR3: TGTGCCATAACCACGGGGCAGGACTATGGCTACACCTTC. Translated, it gives CAITTGQDYGYTF.

This clonotype was seen a handful of times. This chain links TRBV7-9 with TRBJ2-7, with 8 bases fitting TRBD1. V lost 0 bases, J lost 4 bases, and 11 bases stayed unmatched. Germline CDR1 reads SEHNR; CDR2 reads FQNEAQ (reference sequence). The CDR3 runs to 17 residues. CDR3 protein: CASSLAGLVTGDYEQYF. The CDR3 region has the DNA TGTGCCAGCAGCTTAGCCGGGTTGGTGACAGGGGATTACGAGCAGTACTTC.

There are a few counts of this clonotype. The chain joins TRBV6-1 to TRBJ1-6; 7 bases are a match to TRBD1. Trimming removed 6 bases from V and 7 bases from J; junction bases left unmatched: 0. This CDR3 has 12 residues. The germline CDR1 and CDR2 sequences are MNHNS and SASEGT. In nucleotides, the CDR3 is TGTGCCAGCAGACAGGGGAATTCACCCCTCCACTTT. This sequence encodes CASRQGNSPLHF.

This chain joins TRBV19 and TRBJ1-5; D is ambiguous. The CDR3 spans 15 residues. The germline V and J ends were trimmed by 3 bases and 3 bases, with 12 bases remaining between them. Germline V gives CDR1 LNHDA, CDR2 SQIVND (reference sequence). CDR3 coding DNA: TGTGCCAGTAGTATTTTAACCCCGGACAATCAGCCCCAGCATTTT. It yields the protein CASSILTPDNQPQHF.

This clonotype has only one observation. The rearrangement links TRBV7-2 to TRBJ2-3; unclear D gene. Trimming stripped 4 bases from V and 3 bases from J, with 20 bases between. The length of the CDR3 is 17 residues. CDR1 and CDR2 (germline): SGHTA, FQGNSA. The CDR3 protein is CASSSPGRILVTDTQYF. CDR3 sequence (DNA): TGTGCCAGCAGCTCCCCTGGTCGCATATTGGTAACAGATACGCAGTATTTT.

This sequence joins TRBV7-9 and TRBJ2-3; D not certain. CDR3 size: 12 residues. Germline V gene sequence: CDR1 SEHNR, CDR2 FQNEAQ (reference sequence). Trimming left V 5 bases short and J 8 bases short, with 11 bases between. CDR3 sequence (DNA): TGTGCCAGCAGCCCCGCACCGCGTACGCAGTATTTT. Amino acids: CASSPAPRTQYF.

This clonotype was seen only a few times. The genes are TRBV15 and TRBJ2-2, with 8 positions matching TRBD1. V lost 3 bases and J lost 10; bases outside the gene matches: 4. Germline V gives CDR1 LNHNV, CDR2 YYDKDF (reference sequence). This CDR3 is 13 amino acids long. This chain's CDR3 is CATSSDRGSELFF. The CDR3 bases are TGTGCCACCAGCAGCGACAGGGGTTCGGAGCTGTTTTTT.

The CDR3 DNA reads TGCAGTGGGACATACATGGGTGGAAACTATGGCTACACCTTC. This gives the protein CSGTYMGGNYGYTF. The chain employs TRBV20-1 and TRBJ1-2; D may be TRBD1 (5 bases). With 7 bases removed from V and 2 bases from J, the gap between germline ends came to 17 bases. This CDR3 has 14 residues. Per the germline V gene, CDR1 is DFQATT and CDR2 is SNEGSKA (reference sequence).

V gene TRBV5-8 combines with J gene TRBJ2-1; no clear D gene. CDR1 and CDR2 (germline): SGHTS, YDEGEE. Trimming stripped 0 bases from V and 7 bases from J, with 5 bases between. This CDR3 comprises 12 residues. In DNA form, the CDR3 reads TGTGCCAGCAGCTTGGGCCATAATGAGCAGTTCTTC. Its protein product is CASSLGHNEQFF. Full variable domain (missing parts from reference TRBV5-8 and TRBJ2-1): EAGVTQSPTHLIKTRGQQATLRCSPISGHTSVYWYQQALGLGLQFLLWYDEGEERNRGNFPPRFSGRQFPNYSSELNVNALELEDSALYLCASSLGHNEQFFGPGTRLTVL.

This chain joins TRBV7-9 and TRBJ2-7, with 7 bases that match TRBD1. CDR3 length equals 14 residues. V lost 7 bases and J lost 2; bases outside the gene matches: 8. Per the germline V gene, CDR1 is SEHNR and CDR2 is FQNEAQ (reference sequence). The CDR3 DNA sequence: TGTGCCAGCACTACCGGGACAGTACCCTACGAGCAGTACTTC. Translated, it gives CASTTGTVPYEQYF.

V gene TRBV27 combines with J gene TRBJ2-6; no clear D gene. The germline gives CDR1 MNHEY, CDR2 SMNVEV (reference sequence). The CDR3 spans 14 residues. With 5 bases removed from V and 1 base from J, the gap between germline ends came to 6 bases. CDR3 protein: CASSGDSGANVLTF. Here the CDR3 DNA reads TGTGCCAGCAGTGGTGATTCTGGGGCCAACGTCCTGACTTTC.